These 10 T cell receptor beta chains share one sample of origin, sequenced in a study of T cells expressing NK-cell markers. TCRdb processed the 5' RACE reads again and assigns one entry to each CDR3 protein, with no DNA. The sample yields about 380,000 distinct CDR3 sequences, of which the top ten take up roughly 5.2%. Sequences were obtained from blood T cells: a sorted CD56 or NKG2C T cell subset, CD4+ or CD8+ T cells, or bulk PBMC T cells (not recorded which). The receptors here all came from a man aged 18-70 years in good health.

The V call is TRBV7-9, the J call TRBJ1-2; TCRdb indicates TRBD1, and absent DNA this call remains unverified. The CDR3 loop spans 15 amino acids. The germline CDR1 and CDR2 sequences are SEHNR and FQNEAQ (reference sequence). CDR3 protein: CASSSRQGFGYGYTF.

V and J are TRBV6-2 or TRBV6-3 and TRBJ2-3; as DNA is missing, the TRBD2 call by TCRdb cannot be tested. The germline CDR1 and CDR2 sequences are MNHEY and SVGEGT. The CDR3 extends over 19 amino acids. CDR3 sequence reads: CASSSPWTSGGAKRDTQYF.

This chain joins TRBV5-1 and TRBJ1-1; as DNA is missing, the TRBD1 call by TCRdb cannot be tested. Germline V gene data show CDR1 as SGHRS and CDR2 as YFSETQ. The CDR3 has 16 amino acids. The CDR3: CASRAGTGVRYTEAFF.

The CDR3 is CARQGLHYEQYF. The chain employs TRBV30 and TRBJ2-7; TCRdb names TRBD1, which stays unverified in the absence of DNA. Germline CDR1 is GTSNPN and CDR2 is SVGIG (reference sequence). The CDR3 runs 12 residues.

The chain has TRBV29-1 and TRBJ2-1; TCRdb returns TRBD1, unconfirmable since there is no DNA. This CDR3 region has 12 residues. The germline V gene has CDR1 SQVTM and CDR2 ANQGSEA. The CDR3 spells CSGQRQGQEQFF.

The J gene is TRBJ2-5, the V gene TRBV2; TCRdb proposes TRBD2, but this gene call is untestable without DNA. The CDR3 runs 14 residues. CDR1 is SNHLY, CDR2 FYNNEI, per germline. The CDR3 here is CASALAGAGGTQYF.

The rearrangement links TRBV12-3 or TRBV12-4 to TRBJ1-5; TCRdb outputs TRBD1, but without DNA this stays unchecked. The CDR3 has 15 amino acids. Here the CDR3 reads CASSPDRGSDQPQHF.

V is TRBV5-4 and J is TRBJ2-2; with no DNA, the TCRdb D assignment of TRBD2 cannot be verified. In germline, CDR1 is SGHNT, CDR2 YYREEE (reference sequence). This CDR3 has 14 residues. The CDR3 sequence is CASSWAQGGGELFF.

The genes are TRBV9 and TRBJ2-1; TCRdb names TRBD1, which stays unverified in the absence of DNA. CDR3 length equals 15 residues. CDR1 is SGDLS, CDR2 YYNGEE, per germline. CDR3 region: CASSVGQGSYGEQFF.

V is TRBV6-2 or TRBV6-3 and J is TRBJ1-4; TCRdb designates TRBD1, a call that cannot be tested without DNA. In germline, CDR1 is MNHEY, CDR2 SVGEGT. The length of the CDR3 is 15 residues. The CDR3 reads CASSYFGQGNEKLFF.